This T cell receptor beta chain was retrieved from a study of molecular identifiers for immune sequencing clone quantification. Study-wide results and caveats: Amid 940,000 or so naive cells, spiked Jurkat TCR RNA from one cell was reportedly still detectable. Effector cells had over 98% of their molecules in clones above 20 RNA copies, while naive cells had under 1%.

TCRdb passed the PCR reads through MiXCR, listing each CDR3 protein once. This table has around 480,000 distinct CDR3 sequences, about 21% appearing once. V lost 6 bases to trimming and J lost 5 bases; unmatched junction nucleotides: 9. The CDR3 loop spans 14 amino acids. CDR1 MNHEY and CDR2 SVGAGI come from the germline V gene. Remarks on this clonotype: What it binds is not known.

This TCR came from a human donor in good health. Some libraries in this study had Jurkat cell RNA spiked in. The rearrangement joins TRBV6-5 to TRBJ2-7; 8 positions agree with TRBD1. Sequenced material: naive CD8+ T cells from blood, with Jurkat cell RNA spiked in. As to subset: FACS-sorted CD8+CD4-CCR7+CD45RA+ naive T cells. The CDR3 coding sequence is TGTGCCAGCAGCCAAGGACAGGGTACGGACGAGCAGTACTTC. Translation: CASSQGQGTDEQYF.